Described below is a single T cell receptor beta chain sequence and its context. This clone's antigen is unknown. No qualities accompany the bases; no much larger clone lies one base away. Trimming takes 0 bases from V and 6 bases from J, and the germline ends sit 9 bases apart. Based on the germline V gene, the CDR1 and CDR2 sequences are LGHNA and YSLEER. Including cysteine and phenylalanine, the CDR3 has 13 amino acids. This entry keeps only the CDR3 DNA: 39 bases, framed from base 1. This sample was taken from a study of human T cells and chemical hapten exposure (TCRdb year 2021). As for the study more broadly: For sensitization, 2% DPC in acetone was applied to a 2 cm by 2 cm area of upper inner arm skin. Peripheral blood TCR repertoire changes were tracked in vivo in alopecia patients during primary and secondary sensitization to the hapten diphenylcyclopropenone (DPC). Throughout the study period of roughly 24 weeks, patients also received therapeutic DPC doses to the scalp every week. Libraries were pooled for sequencing, and variation in per-sample TCR yields was attributed mainly to small differences in library volumes within the pool. Blood for TCR sequencing was provided by twenty-nine alopecia patients at one to four time points (pre-sensitization, 2, 6 and 24 weeks). Patch testing was done on the upper back using Finn chambers containing 0.01% DPC, and results were scored after 6 days according to International Contact Dermatitis Research Group standards. Most of the patients in the cohort were female, and the cohort covered alopecia areata with under or over 50% scalp involvement, alopecia totalis and alopecia universalis. Blood was sampled from patients pre-sensitization (week 0) and at 2, 6 and about 24 weeks after DPC sensitization. On the study overall, not on this receptor specifically: The number of TCRs above 1 in 1000 frequency did not change with DPC sensitization; there was no evidence of global repertoire structure alterations. Repeated subsampling changed both the strength of the expansion versus patch-test correlation and the threshold at which the correlation became significant. Alopecia, a presumed autoimmune disease, was present in all patients, so the immune response of the patients might differ from that of healthy individuals. Patch test score correlated positively with the number of PT1 expanded TCRs, reaching significance at thresholds 8, 16 and 32 but not at 4. Significantly more large CDR3 similarity clusters were formed by expanded TCRs than by pre-sensitization or healthy control sets, consistent with antigen-driven responses.

The sample's time point label, in plain terms: patch test 3, about 24 weeks after DPC sensitization. According to the study, the label for this sample's treatment or condition signals: therapeutic diphenylcyclopropenone sensitization with weekly scalp DPC. Blood at each patch-test visit was drawn before the patch test was applied. To be eligible, patients had to be aged 18 to 70, diagnosed with alopecia and judged suitable for DPC therapy, while pregnant patients were excluded. Total RNA was extracted from unfractionated whole blood collected in Tempus Blood RNA tubes. Library creation used RACE. Sequencing took place on a NextSeq 500. During library preparation, unique molecular identifiers were attached to individual cDNA molecules so that TCRs could be counted quantitatively and reproducibly. For every blood RNA sample, sequencing covered both the TCR alpha and TCR beta chains. In the original analysis: Samples had a median of roughly 91,000 TCRs, with a range from about 23,224 to 750,000. The Decombinator software suite was used to annotate V, J and CDR3 in the TCR reads. For PS versus PT1 abundance plots, all samples were subsampled to the same number of TCRs (28,000). TCRs were defined as expanded if absent before sensitization and observed at least eight times at the 2-week time point. TCRdb reworked the public reads: Q25 trimming with fastp, MiXCR clone assembly, productive beta chains retained. Every distinct CDR3 protein forms one entry, paired with its most common genes and DNA. TCRdb, not the original authors, processed these V and J calls. This sample holds about 190,000 distinct CDR3 sequences; around 25% were observed only once. 2% to 3% of the sample lies in the top ten.

The receptor's source is a woman aged 40 to 50 with alopecia areata. Some clones in this sample may be carry-over from other donors' samples. The receptor chain draws on TRBV4-3 and TRBJ2-7; confidence is insufficient to name the D gene. This material consisted of whole blood, taken in connection with sensitization to the hapten diphenylcyclopropenone (DPC). The nucleotide sequence is TGCGCCAGCAGCCAAGAAGACTTGGGCGAGCAGTACTTC. Its protein is CASSQEDLGEQYF.